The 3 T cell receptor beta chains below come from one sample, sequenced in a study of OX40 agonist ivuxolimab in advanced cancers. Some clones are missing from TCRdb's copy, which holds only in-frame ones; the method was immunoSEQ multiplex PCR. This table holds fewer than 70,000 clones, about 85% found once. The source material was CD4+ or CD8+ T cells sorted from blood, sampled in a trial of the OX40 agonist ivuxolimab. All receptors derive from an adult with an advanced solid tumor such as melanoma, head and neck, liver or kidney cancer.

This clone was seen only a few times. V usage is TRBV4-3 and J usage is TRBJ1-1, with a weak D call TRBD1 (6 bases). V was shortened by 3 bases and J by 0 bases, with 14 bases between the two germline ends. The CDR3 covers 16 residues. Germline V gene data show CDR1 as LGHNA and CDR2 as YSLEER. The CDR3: CASSHPRTDLNTEAFF. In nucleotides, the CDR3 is TGCGCCAGCAGCCACCCAAGGACAGACTTGAACACTGAAGCTTTCTTT.

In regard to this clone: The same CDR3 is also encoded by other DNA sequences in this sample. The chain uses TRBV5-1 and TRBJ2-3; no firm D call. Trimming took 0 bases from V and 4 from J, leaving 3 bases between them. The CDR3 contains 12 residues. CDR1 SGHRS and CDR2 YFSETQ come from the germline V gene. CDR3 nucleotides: TGCGCCAGCAGCTTGGAAGCAGATACGCAGTATTTT. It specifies CASSLEADTQYF.

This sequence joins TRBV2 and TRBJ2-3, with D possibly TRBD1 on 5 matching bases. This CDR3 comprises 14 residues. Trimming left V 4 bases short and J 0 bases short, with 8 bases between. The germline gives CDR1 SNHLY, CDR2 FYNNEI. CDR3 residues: CASSGYRSTDTQYF. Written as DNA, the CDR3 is TGTGCCAGCAGTGGTTACAGGAGCACAGATACGCAGTATTTT.